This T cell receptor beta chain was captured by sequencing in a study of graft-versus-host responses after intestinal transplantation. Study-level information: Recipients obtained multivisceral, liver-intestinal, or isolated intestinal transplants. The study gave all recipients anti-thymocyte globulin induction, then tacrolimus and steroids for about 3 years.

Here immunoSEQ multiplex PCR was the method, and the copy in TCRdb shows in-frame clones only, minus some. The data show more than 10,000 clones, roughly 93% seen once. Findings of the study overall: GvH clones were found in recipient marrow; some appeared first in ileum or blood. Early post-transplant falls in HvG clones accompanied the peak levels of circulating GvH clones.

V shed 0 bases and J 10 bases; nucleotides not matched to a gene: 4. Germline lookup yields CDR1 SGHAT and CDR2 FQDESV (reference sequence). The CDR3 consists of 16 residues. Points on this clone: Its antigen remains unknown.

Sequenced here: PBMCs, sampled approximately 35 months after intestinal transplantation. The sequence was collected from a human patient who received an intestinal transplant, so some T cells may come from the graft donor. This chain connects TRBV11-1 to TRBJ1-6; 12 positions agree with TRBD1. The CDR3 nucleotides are TGTGCCAGCAGCTTAGCAGCCGGGACAGGGGGCTCACCCCTCCACTTT. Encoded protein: CASSLAAGTGGSPLHF.